The 5 T cell receptor beta chains given below trace back to one sample, sequenced in a study of blood T cells in healthy people across ages. Together with a sample-barcoded 5' primer, a J-beta primer mix was included in a second PCR lasting about 7 to 12 cycles. TCRdb reprocessed the 5' RACE reads via MiXCR and lists one record per CDR3 protein. The sample has about 1.4 million distinct CDR3 sequences, around 55% seen once. The sequencing sample was made of blood. The receptors originated from a young man in good health.

This chain uses TRBV2 with TRBJ2-1; D may correspond to TRBD1 or TRBD2 (6 bases each). CDR1 SNHLY and CDR2 FYNNEI come from the germline V gene. Trimming took 6 bases from V and 6 from J, leaving 12 bases between them. CDR3 length equals 13 residues. CDR3 region: CASRGGPGNEQFF. CDR3 coding DNA: TGTGCCAGCAGAGGGGGGCCAGGCAATGAGCAGTTCTTC.

The CDR3 region is CSAQTRDLPRYEQFF. The CDR3 DNA reads TGCAGTGCCCAAACCCGGGACCTCCCTAGGTACGAGCAGTTCTTC. The chain uses TRBV20-1 and TRBJ2-1; D may match TRBD1 or TRBD2 (5 bases each). V was pared by 6 bases and J by 10 bases, with 25 bases between. The CDR3 consists of 15 residues. Germline-derived CDR1 and CDR2 are DFQATT and SNEGSKA (reference sequence).

This clonotype was counted a few times. The CDR3 sequence: CASSPDQNIQYF. Here the CDR3 DNA reads TGTGCCAGCAGCCCGGACCAAAACATTCAGTACTTC. The J gene is TRBJ2-4, the V gene TRBV4-2; D is undetermined. The CDR3 is 12 residues long. The germline V gene encodes CDR1 LGHNA and CDR2 YNFKEQ. V was cut by 4 bases and J by 5 bases, with 6 bases left in between.

The chain joins TRBV6-5 to TRBJ1-4; D perhaps matches TRBD1 (5 bases). The V gene's germline CDR1 is MNHEY and CDR2 SVGAGI. Trimming took 2 bases from V and 0 from J, leaving 13 bases between them. The CDR3 runs to 17 residues. The CDR3 nucleotides are TGTGCCAGCAGTTACGGCCCCACAGGCGCAACTAATGAAAAACTGTTTTTT. This codes for CASSYGPTGATNEKLFF.

The CDR3 protein is CASSPSMRGDYSEQFF. CDR3 DNA sequence: TGTGCCAGCAGCCCTTCGATGAGGGGAGACTATAGTGAGCAGTTCTTC. The V gene is TRBV5-4, the J gene TRBJ2-1; D may be TRBD1 or TRBD2 (5 bases each). The CDR3 runs to 16 residues. Germline loops: CDR1 SGHNT, CDR2 YYREEE (reference sequence). V lost 4 bases, J lost 9 bases, and 23 bases lay in between.